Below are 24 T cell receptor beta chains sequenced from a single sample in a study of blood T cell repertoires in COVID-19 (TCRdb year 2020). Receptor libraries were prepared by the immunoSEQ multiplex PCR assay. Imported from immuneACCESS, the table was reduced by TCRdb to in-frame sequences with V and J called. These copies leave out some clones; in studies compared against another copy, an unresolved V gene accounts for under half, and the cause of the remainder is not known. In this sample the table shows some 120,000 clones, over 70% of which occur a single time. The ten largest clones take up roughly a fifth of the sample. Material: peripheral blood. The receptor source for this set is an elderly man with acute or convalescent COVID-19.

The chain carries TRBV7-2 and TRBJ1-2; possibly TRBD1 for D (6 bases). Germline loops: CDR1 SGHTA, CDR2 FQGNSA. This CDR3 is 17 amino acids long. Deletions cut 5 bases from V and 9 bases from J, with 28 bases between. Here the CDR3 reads CASSPTGTGSISNRYTF. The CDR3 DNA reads TGTGCCAGCAGCCCGACGGGAACAGGGTCCATATCTAATCGCTACACCTTC.

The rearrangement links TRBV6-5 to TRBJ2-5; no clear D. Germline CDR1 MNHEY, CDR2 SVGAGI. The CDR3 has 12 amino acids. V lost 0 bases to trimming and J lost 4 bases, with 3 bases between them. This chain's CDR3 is CASSYSRETQYF. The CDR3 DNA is TGTGCCAGCAGTTACTCGAGAGAGACCCAGTACTTC.

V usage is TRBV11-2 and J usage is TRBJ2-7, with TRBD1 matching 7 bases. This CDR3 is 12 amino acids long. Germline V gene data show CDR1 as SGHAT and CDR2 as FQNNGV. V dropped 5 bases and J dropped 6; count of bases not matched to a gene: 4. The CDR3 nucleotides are TGTGCCAGCAGCCTGACAGGGTTCGAGCAGTACTTC. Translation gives CASSLTGFEQYF.

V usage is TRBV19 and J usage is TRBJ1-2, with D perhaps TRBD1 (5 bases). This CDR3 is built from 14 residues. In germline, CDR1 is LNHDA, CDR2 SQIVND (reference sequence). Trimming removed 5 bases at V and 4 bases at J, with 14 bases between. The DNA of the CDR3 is TGTGCCAGTAGTGCTGGGGGGGGAACCTATGGCTACACCTTC. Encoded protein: CASSAGGGTYGYTF.

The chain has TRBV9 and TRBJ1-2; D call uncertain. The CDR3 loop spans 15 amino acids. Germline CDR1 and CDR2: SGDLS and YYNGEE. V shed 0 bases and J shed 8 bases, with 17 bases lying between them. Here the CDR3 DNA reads TGTGCCAGCAGCGTAGAGGTTATTGGGAGTGGGGGCTACACCTTC. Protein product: CASSVEVIGSGGYTF.

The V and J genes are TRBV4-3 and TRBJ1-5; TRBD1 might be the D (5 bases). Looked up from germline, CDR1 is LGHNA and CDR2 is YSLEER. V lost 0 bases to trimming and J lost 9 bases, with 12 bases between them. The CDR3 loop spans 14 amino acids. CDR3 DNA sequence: TGCGCCAGCAGCCAAGATTCCAGGGTCGGGCCCCAGCATTTT. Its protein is CASSQDSRVGPQHF.

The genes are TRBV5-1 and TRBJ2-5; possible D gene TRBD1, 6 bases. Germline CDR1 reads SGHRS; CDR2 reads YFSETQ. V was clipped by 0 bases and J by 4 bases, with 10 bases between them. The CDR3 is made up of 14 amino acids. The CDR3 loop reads CASSLAGVRETQYF. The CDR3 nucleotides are TGCGCCAGCAGCTTGGCAGGGGTTCGAGAGACCCAGTACTTC.

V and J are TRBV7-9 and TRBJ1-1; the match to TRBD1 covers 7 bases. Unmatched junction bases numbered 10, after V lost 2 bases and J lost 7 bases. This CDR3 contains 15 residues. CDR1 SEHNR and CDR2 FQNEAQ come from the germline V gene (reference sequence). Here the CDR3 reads CASSLRGEGAGEAFF. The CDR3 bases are TGTGCCAGCAGCTTAAGGGGCGAGGGGGCGGGTGAAGCTTTCTTT.

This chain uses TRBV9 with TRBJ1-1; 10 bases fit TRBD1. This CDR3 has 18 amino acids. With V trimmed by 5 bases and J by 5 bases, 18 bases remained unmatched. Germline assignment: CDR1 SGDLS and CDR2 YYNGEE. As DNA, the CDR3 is TGTGCCAGCAGTGGGGGGTTCCGGGACAGGGGTACAGCGACTGAAGCTTTCTTT. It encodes CASSGGFRDRGTATEAFF. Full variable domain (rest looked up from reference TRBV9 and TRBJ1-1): DSGVTQTPKHLITATGQRVTLRCSPRSGDLSVYWYQQSLDQGLQFLIQYYNGEERAKGNILERFSAQQFPDLHSELNLSSLELGDSALYFCASSGGFRDRGTATEAFFGQGTRLTVV.

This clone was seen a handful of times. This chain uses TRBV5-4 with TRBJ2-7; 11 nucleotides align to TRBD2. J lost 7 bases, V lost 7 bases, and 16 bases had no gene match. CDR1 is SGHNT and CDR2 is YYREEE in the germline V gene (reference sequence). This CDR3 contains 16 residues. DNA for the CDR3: TGTGCCAGCGCACCACTTGGACTAGCGGGTTCGGAGGAGCAGTACTTC. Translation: CASAPLGLAGSEEQYF.

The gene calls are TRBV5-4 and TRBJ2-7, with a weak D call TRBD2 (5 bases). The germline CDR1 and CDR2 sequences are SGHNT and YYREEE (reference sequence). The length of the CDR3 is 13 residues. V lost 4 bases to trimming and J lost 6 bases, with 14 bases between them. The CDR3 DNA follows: TGTGCCAGCAGCCTACCACTAGAGACCGAGCAGTACTTC. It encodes CASSLPLETEQYF.

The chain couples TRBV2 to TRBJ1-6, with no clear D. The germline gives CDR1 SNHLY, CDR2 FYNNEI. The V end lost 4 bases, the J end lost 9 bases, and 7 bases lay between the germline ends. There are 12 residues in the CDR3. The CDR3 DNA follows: TGTGCCAGCAGTGGATCCAGTTCACCCCTCCACTTT. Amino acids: CASSGSSSPLHF.

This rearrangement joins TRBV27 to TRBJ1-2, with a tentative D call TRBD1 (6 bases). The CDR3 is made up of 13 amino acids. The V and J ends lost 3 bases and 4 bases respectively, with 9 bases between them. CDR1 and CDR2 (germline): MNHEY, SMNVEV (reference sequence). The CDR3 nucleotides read TGTGCCAGCAGTTTCAGGGGCCTCTATGGCTACACCTTC. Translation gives CASSFRGLYGYTF.

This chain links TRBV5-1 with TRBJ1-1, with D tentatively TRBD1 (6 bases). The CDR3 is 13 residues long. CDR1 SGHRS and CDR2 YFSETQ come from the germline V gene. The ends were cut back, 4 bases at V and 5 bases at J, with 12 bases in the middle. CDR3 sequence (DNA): TGCGCCAGCAGCCGGGACATACGGACTGAAGCTTTCTTT. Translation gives CASSRDIRTEAFF.

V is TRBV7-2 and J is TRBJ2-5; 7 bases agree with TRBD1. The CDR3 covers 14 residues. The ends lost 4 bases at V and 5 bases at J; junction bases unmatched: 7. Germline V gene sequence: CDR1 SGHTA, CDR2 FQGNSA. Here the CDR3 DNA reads TGTGCCAGCAGCTCCGGACAGGTCGGGGAGACCCAGTACTTC. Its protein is CASSSGQVGETQYF.

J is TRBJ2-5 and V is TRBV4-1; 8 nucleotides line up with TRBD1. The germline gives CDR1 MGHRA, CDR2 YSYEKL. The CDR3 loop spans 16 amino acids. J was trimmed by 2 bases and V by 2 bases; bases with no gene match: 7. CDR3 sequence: CASSQMQGASQETQYF. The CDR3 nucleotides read TGCGCCAGCAGCCAAATGCAGGGGGCGAGTCAAGAGACCCAGTACTTC.

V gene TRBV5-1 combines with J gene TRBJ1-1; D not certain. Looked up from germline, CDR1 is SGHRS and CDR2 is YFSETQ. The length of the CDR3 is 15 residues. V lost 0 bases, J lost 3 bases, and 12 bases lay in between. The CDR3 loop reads CASSLGGIRDTEAFF. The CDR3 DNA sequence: TGCGCCAGCAGCTTGGGAGGGATCCGGGACACTGAAGCTTTCTTT.

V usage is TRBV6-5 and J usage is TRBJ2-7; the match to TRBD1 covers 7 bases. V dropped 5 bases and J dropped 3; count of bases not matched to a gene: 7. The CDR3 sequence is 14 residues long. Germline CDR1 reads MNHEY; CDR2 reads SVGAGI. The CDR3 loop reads CASSRGTEVYEQYF. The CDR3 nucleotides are TGTGCCAGCAGTCGTGGGACAGAAGTCTACGAGCAGTACTTC.

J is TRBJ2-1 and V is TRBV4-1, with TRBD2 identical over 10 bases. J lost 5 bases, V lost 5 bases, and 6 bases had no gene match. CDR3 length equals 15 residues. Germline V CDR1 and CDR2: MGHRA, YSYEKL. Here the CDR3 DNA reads TGCGCCAGCAGCGGACAAGCGGGGGGGGACAATGAGCAGTTCTTC. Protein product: CASSGQAGGDNEQFF.

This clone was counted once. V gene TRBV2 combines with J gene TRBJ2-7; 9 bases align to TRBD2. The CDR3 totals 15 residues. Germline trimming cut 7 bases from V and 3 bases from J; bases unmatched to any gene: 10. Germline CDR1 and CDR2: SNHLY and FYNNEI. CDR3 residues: CASTLLLAGDYEQYF. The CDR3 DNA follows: TGTGCCAGCACCCTTCTTTTAGCGGGGGACTACGAGCAGTACTTC.

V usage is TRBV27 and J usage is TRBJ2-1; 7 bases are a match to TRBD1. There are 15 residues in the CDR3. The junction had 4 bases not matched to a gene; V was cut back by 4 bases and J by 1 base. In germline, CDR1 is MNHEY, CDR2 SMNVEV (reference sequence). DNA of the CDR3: TGTGCCAGCAGTTCCAACAGGGGATCCTACAATGAGCAGTTCTTC. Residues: CASSSNRGSYNEQFF.

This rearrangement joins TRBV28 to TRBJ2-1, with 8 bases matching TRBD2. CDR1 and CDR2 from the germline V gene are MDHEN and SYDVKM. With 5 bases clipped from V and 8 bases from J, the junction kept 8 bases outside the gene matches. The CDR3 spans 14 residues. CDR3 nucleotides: TGTGCCAGCAGTAACCCTGGACTAGCCTATGAGCAGTTCTTC. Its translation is CASSNPGLAYEQFF. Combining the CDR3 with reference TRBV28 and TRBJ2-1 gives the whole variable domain DVKVTQSSRYLVKRTGEKVFLECVQDMDHENMFWYRQDPGLGLRLIYFSYDVKMKEKGDIPEGYSVSREKKERFSLILESASTNQTSMYLCASSNPGLAYEQFFGPGTRLTVL.

DNA for the CDR3: TGCAGCGTTGAAACGCAGGGTGTTGGGCAAGAGACCCAGTACTTC. The encoded protein is CSVETQGVGQETQYF. The chain is built from TRBV29-1 and TRBJ2-5; D may be TRBD1 (5 bases). Germline CDR1 reads SQVTM; CDR2 reads ANQGSEA. Trimming stripped 2 bases from V and 2 bases from J, with 15 bases between. The CDR3 is 15 residues long. Variable domain in full (rest from reference TRBV29-1 and TRBJ2-5): SAVISQKPSRDICQRGTSLTIQCQVDSQVTMMFWYRQQPGQSLTLIATANQGSEATYESGFVIDKFPISRPNLTFSTLTVSNMSPEDSSIYLCSVETQGVGQETQYFGPGTRLLVL.

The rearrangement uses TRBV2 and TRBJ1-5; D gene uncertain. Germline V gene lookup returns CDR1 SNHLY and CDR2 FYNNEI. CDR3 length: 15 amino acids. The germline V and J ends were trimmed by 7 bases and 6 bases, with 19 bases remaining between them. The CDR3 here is CASTKIDRGSQPQHF. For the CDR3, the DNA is TGTGCCAGCACTAAAATAGACCGAGGGAGTCAGCCCCAGCATTTT.